A selection of T cell receptor beta chains follows, all from one sample in a study of shared clonotypes between healthy human individuals. Sequenced by immunoSEQ multiplex PCR; TCRdb stores in-frame clones only, minus some. The sample lists about 2.5 million clones; about nine tenths were seen once. The sequenced material came from naive CD4+ T cells from PBMCs. These receptors all stem from a young man in good health. Some clones in this sample may be carry-over from other donors' samples. CDR3s include the opening cysteine and the closing phenylalanine or tryptophan. The order of the fields is V gene, clone size, D gene, J gene, CDR3 protein, CDR3 DNA. The D gene is left open where the match is weak. Not every row has a clone size; where given, it reads once, few, many or a size class.

TRBV5-1	-	-	TRBJ2-6	CASSLLAGSNGANVLTF	TGCGCCAGCAGCTTGCTGGCAGGGAGTAATGGGGCCAACGTCCTGACTTTC
TRBV29-1	-	-	TRBJ1-2	CSVEDEGILTYGYTF	TGCAGCGTTGAAGACGAGGGGATTCTTACTTATGGCTACACCTTC
TRBV5-1	-	-	TRBJ1-2	CASSLENSPYGYTF	TGCGCCAGCAGCTTGGAGAACAGCCCCTATGGCTACACCTTC
TRBV28	-	TRBD2	TRBJ2-1	CASSLGLAGGYLNEQFF	TGTGCCAGCAGTTTAGGGCTAGCGGGAGGCTACCTCAATGAGCAGTTCTTC
TRBV29-1	-	-	TRBJ2-1	CSAAGVGHNEQFF	TGCAGCGCCGCCGGGGTCGGACACAATGAGCAGTTCTTC
TRBV11-1	-	-	TRBJ1-2	CASSFDGDYGYTF	TGTGCCAGCAGCTTCGACGGCGACTATGGCTACACCTTC
TRBV9	-	-	TRBJ1-2	CASSEDSLNGYTF	TGTGCCAGCAGCGAGGACAGCCTGAATGGCTACACCTTC
TRBV5-3	-	-	TRBJ2-2	CASSPRTLDTGELFF	TGTGCCAGTTCTCCCAGGACCCTGGACACCGGGGAGCTGTTTTTT
TRBV18	-	-	TRBJ2-6	CASSPNRALGANVLTF	TGTGCCAGCTCACCAAATCGGGCTCTGGGGGCCAACGTCCTGACTTTC
TRBV5-8	-	-	TRBJ1-2	CASTLLGYANYGYTF	TGTGCCAGCACCCTACTGGGATACGCTAACTATGGCTACACCTTC
TRBV2	-	TRBD1	TRBJ1-1	CASSTGGGNTEAFF	TGTGCCAGCTCGACAGGGGGTGGGAACACTGAAGCTTTCTTT
TRBV21-1	-	-	TRBJ2-2	CASSKGLACTRPGELFF	TGTGCCAGCAGCAAAGGGCTAGCCTGTACGAGGCCCGGGGAGCTGTTTTTT
TRBV7-3	once	-	TRBJ2-3	CASSLSRDADTQYF	TGTGCCAGCAGCTTAAGTAGGGATGCAGATACGCAGTATTTT
TRBV27	-	-	TRBJ1-5	CASSSGGSNQPQHF	TGTGCCAGCAGTTCGGGGGGAAGCAATCAGCCCCAGCATTTT
TRBV5-1	-	TRBD1	TRBJ1-5	CASSLETGENQPQHF	TGCGCCAGCAGCTTGGAGACAGGGGAGAATCAGCCCCAGCATTTT
TRBV28	-	-	TRBJ2-1	CASSKTGNEQFF	TGTGCCAGCAGCAAGACAGGCAATGAGCAGTTCTTC
TRBV30	few	-	TRBJ1-4	CAWRRDVVNEKLFF	TGTGCCTGGAGGAGGGACGTCGTTAATGAAAAACTGTTTTTT
TRBV28	-	-	TRBJ2-1	CASSPGDGLKPYNEQFF	TGTGCCAGCAGCCCTGGGGACGGTCTGAAACCTTACAATGAGCAGTTCTTC
TRBV11-3	-	TRBD1	TRBJ2-2	CASSPSRDRGRTGELFF	TGTGCCAGCAGCCCGTCCCGGGACAGGGGGCGGACCGGGGAGCTGTTTTTT
TRBV30	few	-	TRBJ1-3	CAWTSGNTIYF	TGTGCCTGGACTTCTGGAAACACCATATATTTT
TRBV19	-	-	TRBJ1-1	CASSMGRLAFF	TGTGCCAGTAGTATGGGCAGGCTTGCTTTCTTT
TRBV9	-	-	TRBJ2-7	CASSVAADTPLYF	TGTGCCAGCAGCGTAGCTGCCGACACCCCTCTGTACTTC
TRBV29-1	-	TRBD1	TRBJ1-1	CSVRPGQGITEAFF	TGCAGCGTTCGCCCGGGACAGGGGATCACTGAAGCTTTCTTT
TRBV27	-	-	TRBJ1-2	CASSYLAGFGGYTF	TGTGCCAGCAGTTATCTTGCGGGCTTTGGAGGCTACACCTTC
TRBV28	-	TRBD1	TRBJ2-7	CASSFPDRGRYEQYF	TGTGCCAGCAGTTTCCCGGACAGGGGACGGTACGAGCAGTACTTC
TRBV30	-	-	TRBJ2-5	CAWTSSGETQYF	TGTGCCTGGACGTCGAGTGGAGAGACCCAGTACTTC
TRBV28	-	TRBD2	TRBJ2-1	CASRQDSGRVTEQFF	TGTGCCAGCAGGCAGGATAGCGGGAGGGTAACGGAGCAGTTCTTC
TRBV6-1	-	-	TRBJ2-7	CASRGWDAYEQYF	TGTGCCAGCAGGGGTTGGGACGCCTACGAGCAGTACTTC
TRBV7-3	-	-	TRBJ2-7	CASSLSGRLSSEQYF	TGTGCCAGCAGCTTATCCGGGCGACTCTCCTCCGAGCAGTACTTC
TRBV25-1	-	TRBD1	TRBJ1-2	CASSQSGQGANYGYTF	TGTGCCAGCAGTCAAAGTGGTCAGGGGGCGAACTATGGCTACACCTTC
TRBV11-2	-	-	TRBJ1-2	CASSLPLTGIYGYTF	TGTGCCAGCAGCTTACCTCTAACAGGCATCTATGGCTACACCTTC
TRBV29-1	-	-	TRBJ1-4	CSVGGAAEKLFF	TGCAGCGTTGGAGGAGCGGCCGAAAAACTGTTTTTT
TRBV5-1	-	-	TRBJ2-3	CASRVAAADTQYF	TGCGCCAGCAGGGTAGCGGCCGCAGATACGCAGTATTTT
TRBV29-1	-	TRBD1	TRBJ2-1	CSVTQGELYNEQFF	TGCAGCGTTACCCAGGGGGAACTGTACAATGAGCAGTTCTTC
TRBV27	-	TRBD1	TRBJ2-7	CASSRTGAISYEQYF	TGTGCCAGCAGTCGAACAGGGGCGATCTCCTACGAGCAGTACTTC
TRBV9	-	TRBD1	TRBJ2-5	CASSAGTDRKETQYF	TGTGCCAGCAGCGCAGGGACAGACCGAAAAGAGACCCAGTACTTC
TRBV7-3	-	TRBD1	TRBJ2-5	CASSLDREETQYF	TGTGCCAGCAGCTTGGACAGGGAAGAGACCCAGTACTTC
TRBV7-6	-	-	TRBJ2-3	CASSPGGGGWSTDTQYF	TGTGCCAGCAGCCCCGGAGGAGGAGGGTGGAGCACAGATACGCAGTATTTT
TRBV4-1	-	-	TRBJ2-3	CASSSGPQRAITDTQYF	TGCGCCAGCAGCTCAGGGCCCCAGCGGGCAATCACAGATACGCAGTATTTT
TRBV4-2	-	-	TRBJ2-1	CASSQEVGTGSYNEQFF	TGTGCCAGCAGCCAAGAGGTTGGAACAGGCTCCTACAATGAGCAGTTCTTC
TRBV7-3	-	-	TRBJ2-1	CASSSRGDSYNEQFF	TGTGCCAGCAGCTCCAGGGGGGACTCCTACAATGAGCAGTTCTTC
TRBV27	-	TRBD1	TRBJ2-7	CASSLGYRDRGSEQYF	TGTGCCAGCAGTTTAGGGTACCGGGACAGGGGTTCCGAGCAGTACTTC
TRBV5-1	-	-	TRBJ2-3	CASGGDSTDTQYF	TGCGCCAGCGGAGGGGACTCAACAGATACGCAGTATTTT
TRBV5-1	-	-	TRBJ2-5	CASSLGQAYQETQYF	TGCGCCAGCAGCTTGGGACAGGCCTACCAAGAGACCCAGTACTTC
TRBV28	-	-	TRBJ2-1	CASSSLGLTIYNEQFF	TGTGCCAGCAGTTCACTCGGACTAACAATATACAATGAGCAGTTCTTC
TRBV28	-	TRBD1	TRBJ1-6	CASSQNWGTELYNSPLHF	TGTGCCAGCAGTCAGAACTGGGGGACAGAACTTTATAATTCACCCCTCCACTTT
TRBV6-6	-	TRBD1	TRBJ2-4	CASSYGQGLAKNIQYF	TGTGCCAGCAGTTACGGACAGGGGCTAGCCAAAAACATTCAGTACTTC
TRBV29-1	-	-	TRBJ2-6	CSVEYGTNSGANVLTF	TGCAGCGTTGAATATGGCACCAACTCTGGGGCCAACGTCCTGACTTTC
TRBV19	-	-	TRBJ2-1	CASSLRSGQVLYNEQFF	TGTGCCAGTAGTCTGAGAAGTGGGCAGGTCCTCTACAATGAGCAGTTCTTC
TRBV29-1	-	-	TRBJ1-4	CSGSSGVEKLFF	TGCAGCGGATCATCAGGGGTCGAAAAACTGTTTTTT
TRBV2	-	TRBD2	TRBJ2-2	CASSELAGSVGGELFF	TGTGCCAGCAGTGAATTAGCGGGTAGCGTTGGCGGGGAGCTGTTTTTT
TRBV5-8	-	-	TRBJ2-1	CASSEGGRVYNEQFF	TGTGCCAGCAGCGAGGGGGGGCGAGTGTACAATGAGCAGTTCTTC
TRBV27	-	-	TRBJ2-7	CASSSPSGNEQYF	TGTGCCAGCAGTTCCCCCTCCGGGAACGAGCAGTACTTC
TRBV5-6	-	-	TRBJ2-4	CASSPGPVNIQYF	TGTGCCAGCAGCCCGGGACCAGTGAACATTCAGTACTTC
TRBV6-5	-	TRBD1	TRBJ2-2	CASKRTGGTGELFF	TGTGCCAGCAAAAGGACAGGGGGGACCGGGGAGCTGTTTTTT
TRBV28	-	-	TRBJ1-4	CASSLAVWEGSEKLFF	TGTGCCAGCAGCCTAGCCGTGTGGGAAGGAAGCGAAAAACTGTTTTTT
TRBV2	once	-	TRBJ1-1	CASSEAGVTGRNTEAFF	TGTGCCAGCAGTGAAGCCGGGGTGACAGGACGCAACACTGAAGCTTTCTTT
TRBV30	-	-	TRBJ1-6	CAWIGRTAYNSPLHF	TGTGCCTGGATAGGGAGGACCGCTTATAATTCACCCCTCCACTTT